The 18 T cell receptor beta chains below were found in one sample sequenced in a study of graft-versus-host responses after intestinal transplantation. Graft specimens yielded both intraepithelial and lamina propria lymphocytes. This table comes from immunoSEQ multiplex PCR, and its TCRdb copy is limited to in-frame clones, with some not included. The data hold thousands of clones, with approximately 76% observed a single time. This material consisted of ileum tissue, taken 220 to 240 days after intestinal transplant. These receptors originate from a human patient who received an intestinal transplant, so some T cells may come from the graft donor.

The rearrangement links TRBV2 to TRBJ2-7, with TRBD1 as a possible D gene (5 bases). Trimming took off 1 base at V and 0 bases at J, with 10 bases between the two ends. CDR1 is SNHLY and CDR2 is FYNNEI in the germline V gene. The CDR3 covers 15 residues. CDR3 bases: TGTGCCAGCAGTGAAGACAGGTCCTACTCCTACGAGCAGTACTTC. This sequence encodes CASSEDRSYSYEQYF.

This rearrangement joins TRBV6-1 to TRBJ1-1; the D is unclear. This CDR3 comprises 14 residues. The germline V gene has CDR1 MNHNS and CDR2 SASEGT. Trimming pared 6 bases from V and 2 bases from J, leaving 13 bases between. The CDR3 is CASRKDGANTEAFF. The CDR3 DNA reads as TGTGCCAGCAGGAAGGACGGAGCAAACACTGAAGCTTTCTTT.

CDR3 loop: CASSLGPGERTPTDTQYF. The CDR3 DNA follows: TGTGCCAGCAGTTTAGGCCCTGGGGAGCGGACGCCCACAGATACGCAGTATTTT. The chain employs TRBV28 and TRBJ2-3; tentatively, D is TRBD2 (5 bases). Germline V CDR1 and CDR2: MDHEN, SYDVKM. Trimming cost V 2 bases and J 2 bases, with 20 bases left between them. The CDR3 contains 18 residues.

The chain recombines TRBV4-1 with TRBJ1-1; tentatively, D is TRBD1 (5 bases). Per germline, CDR1 MGHRA and CDR2 YSYEKL. The CDR3 is 15 residues long. V lost 3 bases, J lost 3 bases, and 14 bases lay in between. The CDR3 region is CASSQGSGGDTEAFF. The CDR3 DNA reads TGCGCCAGCAGCCAGGGGTCGGGAGGGGACACTGAAGCTTTCTTT.

This chain links TRBV2 with TRBJ2-4; TRBD2 aligns across 8 bases. This CDR3 is built from 15 residues. V lost 7 bases to trimming and J lost 0 bases; unmatched junction nucleotides: 5. Germline V gene data show CDR1 as SNHLY and CDR2 as FYNNEI. The CDR3 bases are TGTGCCAGCACGGGGGGGGCGGGAGCCAAAAACATTCAGTACTTC. Translation: CASTGGAGAKNIQYF.

Comment on this clone: Different DNA sequences within this sample yield the same CDR3. The rearrangement joins TRBV19 to TRBJ1-5; TRBD1 agrees at 7 bases. The germline V gene encodes CDR1 LNHDA and CDR2 SQIVND (reference sequence). The V segment lost 1 base and the J segment 2 bases; nucleotides outside the gene matches: 2. The CDR3 loop spans 15 amino acids. The DNA of the CDR3 is TGTGCCAGTAGTATAGGACAGGGAGGCAATCAGCCCCAGCATTTT. This gives the protein CASSIGQGGNQPQHF.

V gene TRBV10-2 combines with J gene TRBJ1-5; no definite D call. The CDR3 runs 14 residues. Germline V gene lookup returns CDR1 WSHSY and CDR2 SAAADI. The V gene lost 2 bases and the J gene lost 3 bases, with 8 bases spanning the gap. This CDR3 is CASSEVQYNQPQHF. DNA for the CDR3: TGCGCCAGCAGTGAGGTCCAGTACAATCAGCCCCAGCATTTT.

This rearrangement joins TRBV4-1 to TRBJ2-3; D ambiguous. Germline V gene data show CDR1 as MGHRA and CDR2 as YSYEKL. V was clipped by 0 bases and J by 3 bases, with 4 bases between them. The CDR3 has 13 amino acids. As DNA, the CDR3 is TGCGCCAGCAGCCAAGAGGGGACAGATACGCAGTATTTT. As protein: CASSQEGTDTQYF.

This chain uses TRBV6-4 with TRBJ2-3; TRBD2 aligns across 13 bases. Germline V gene sequence: CDR1 MRHNA, CDR2 SNTAGT. The CDR3 loop spans 15 amino acids. With V trimmed by 2 bases and J by 4 bases, 0 bases remained unmatched. The CDR3 nucleotides are TGTGCCAGCAGTGACACTAGCGGGGGGGCAGATACGCAGTATTTT. Translating it yields CASSDTSGGADTQYF.

This clone was counted a few times. V is TRBV28 and J is TRBJ1-6; 8 bases match TRBD1. Germline trimming cut 5 bases from V and 7 bases from J; bases unmatched to any gene: 4. Germline V gives CDR1 MDHEN, CDR2 SYDVKM. The CDR3 has 14 amino acids. CDR3 coding DNA: TGTGCCAGCAGTCCAGGGGGCCCGAATTCACCCCTCCACTTT. Encoded protein: CASSPGGPNSPLHF.

The chain employs TRBV7-8 and TRBJ2-7; possibly TRBD1 for D (6 bases). V lost 3 bases, J lost 0 bases, and 15 bases lay in between. This CDR3 region has 16 residues. In germline, CDR1 is SGHVS, CDR2 FQNEAQ. CDR3 nucleotides: TGTGCCAGCAGCTTTGGGGTGGGGGCCCGCTCCTACGAGCAGTACTTC. Protein sequence: CASSFGVGARSYEQYF.

This clone was seen a few times. The V gene is TRBV7-3, the J gene TRBJ2-2; the match to TRBD1 covers 9 bases. Germline assignment: CDR1 SGHTA and CDR2 FQGTGA. V lost 3 bases and J lost 5; bases outside the gene matches: 7. The CDR3 runs to 16 residues. The chain's CDR3 is CASSFRGTGLTGELFF. The CDR3 DNA follows: TGTGCCAGCAGCTTTCGGGGGACAGGGTTGACCGGGGAGCTGTTTTTT.

The chain links TRBV4-2 to TRBJ2-7, with D perhaps TRBD1 or TRBD2 (6 bases each). CDR1 LGHNA and CDR2 YNFKEQ come from the germline V gene. This CDR3 comprises 13 residues. The V end lost 4 bases, the J end lost 4 bases, and 11 bases lay between the germline ends. CDR3 coding DNA: TGTGCCAGCAGCCCGGGGGACAATTACGAGCAGTACTTC. Amino acids: CASSPGDNYEQYF.

The rearrangement links TRBV18 to TRBJ2-7; weak D call: TRBD2 (6 bases). Trimming pared 9 bases from V and 2 bases from J, leaving 17 bases between. Germline V gene data show CDR1 as KGHSH and CDR2 as LQKENI. The CDR3 extends over 14 amino acids. This chain's CDR3 is CASFASAGPYEQYF. The CDR3 coding sequence is TGTGCCAGTTTCGCTAGCGCCGGCCCCTACGAGCAGTACTTC.

The chain joins TRBV6-4 to TRBJ2-1, with TRBD1 identical over 10 bases. The CDR3 runs to 16 residues. The germline gives CDR1 MRHNA, CDR2 SNTAGT. The junction had 4 bases not matched to a gene; V was cut back by 0 bases and J by 5 bases. As DNA, the CDR3 is TGTGCCAGCAGTGACTCCCCGGGACAGGGGCACAATGAGCAGTTCTTC. It translates to CASSDSPGQGHNEQFF.

A few counts support this clone. This sequence joins TRBV28 and TRBJ1-3, with 7 bases identical to TRBD1. The J segment lost 4 bases and the V segment lost 1 base, leaving 4 bases of the junction unmatched. The CDR3 contains 15 residues. Germline loops: CDR1 MDHEN, CDR2 SYDVKM. The CDR3 DNA follows: TGTGCCAGCAGTTTATCGACAGGGACAGGAAACACCATATATTTT. As protein: CASSLSTGTGNTIYF.

The J gene is TRBJ2-7, the V gene TRBV7-9, with D perhaps matching TRBD1 (6 bases). With 1 base removed from V and 3 bases from J, the gap between germline ends came to 13 bases. This CDR3 has 15 amino acids. Germline V CDR1 and CDR2: SEHNR, FQNEAQ (reference sequence). The CDR3, as DNA: TGTGCCAGCAGCTTAGAAGCAGGGGCCCTCTACGAGCAGTACTTC. This translates into CASSLEAGALYEQYF.

This chain uses TRBV4-3 with TRBJ1-5; D ambiguous. The germline V and J ends were trimmed by 1 base and 1 base, with 8 bases remaining between them. Germline loops: CDR1 LGHNA, CDR2 YSLEER. The CDR3 spans 15 residues. In DNA, the CDR3 is TGCGCCAGCAGCCAAGTCGTCGGCAGCAATCAGCCCCAGCATTTT. Translating it yields CASSQVVGSNQPQHF.